The 5 T cell receptor beta chains reported below all come from one sample, sequenced in a study of post-analysis software for immune sequencing data. Study-level findings and limits: Several TRBV segments, TRBV5-6, TRBV5-1 and TRBV20-1 among them, were found more frequent in patients than controls.

TCR beta libraries were prepared from cDNA with unique molecular identifiers. TCRdb independently ran MiXCR on the PCR reads; one entry per CDR3 protein. The sample shows 600,000 to 750,000 distinct CDR3 sequences, approximately 59% of them seen only once. Antigens of these TCRs are unknown. Sequencing was done on a sample of blood. All receptors come from a girl aged 2 to 10 with multiple sclerosis.

The sample holds a few counts of this clonotype. The chain links TRBV29-1 to TRBJ2-5; D may be TRBD2 (6 bases). From germline, CDR1 is SQVTM and CDR2 ANQGSEA. The CDR3 runs to 14 residues. The V and J ends lost 2 bases and 7 bases respectively, with 17 bases between them. The CDR3 DNA sequence: TGCAGCGTTGAACAGGACACCCGGAGGGGGACCCAGTACTTC. As protein: CSVEQDTRRGTQYF.

The V call is TRBV29-1, the J call TRBJ1-2; a weak D match, TRBD1 (5 bases). The V end lost 5 bases, the J end lost 5 bases, and 24 bases lay between the germline ends. There are 16 residues in the CDR3. CDR1 is SQVTM, CDR2 ANQGSEA, per germline. CDR3 loop: CSVPGPQATTSYGYTF. The CDR3, as DNA: TGCAGCGTTCCAGGCCCACAGGCCACTACCTCGTATGGCTACACCTTC.

The genes are TRBV4-1 and TRBJ1-1; D unresolved. CDR3 length: 14 residues. The germline V gene encodes CDR1 MGHRA and CDR2 YSYEKL. V lost 5 bases to trimming and J lost 0 bases, with 10 bases between them. As DNA, the CDR3 is TGCGCCAGCAGCTATACATGGGTGAACACTGAAGCTTTCTTT. Translation: CASSYTWVNTEAFF.

This chain uses TRBV7-2 with TRBJ2-2, with D possibly matching TRBD1 (6 bases). Germline CDR1 reads SGHTA; CDR2 reads FQGNSA. This CDR3 is built from 17 residues. The V end was cut by 2 bases, the J end by 0 bases, with 13 bases between. The DNA for the CDR3 is TGTGCCAGCAGCTTAATCCGGACAGTCGCGAACACCGGGGAGCTGTTTTTT. Amino acid sequence: CASSLIRTVANTGELFF.

The chain links TRBV7-9 to TRBJ2-5, with D unclear. This CDR3 has 14 amino acids. The V gene lost 5 bases and the J gene lost 7 bases, with 17 bases spanning the gap. From germline, CDR1 is SEHNR and CDR2 FQNEAQ (reference sequence). CDR3 sequence reads: CASSLLRVGGTQYF. The CDR3 DNA reads TGTGCCAGCAGCCTTCTCCGGGTGGGCGGGACCCAGTACTTC.